This T cell receptor beta chain was observed in a study of shared clonotypes between healthy human individuals. Trimming took off 4 bases at V and 3 bases at J, with 13 bases between the two ends. Looked up from germline, CDR1 is SNHLY and CDR2 is FYNNEI. This CDR3 has 14 residues. Naive CD8 cells lacked CD45RO, underwent positive selection for CCR7 and left out terminally differentiated effector memory CD45RA+ cells. TCRdb's table, derived via immunoSEQ multiplex PCR, lists solely in-frame clones and lacks some. The data show nearly 2 million clones, approximately 94% seen once. This sequence joins TRBV2 and TRBJ2-7; D is tentatively TRBD1 or TRBD2 (5 bases each). This TCR derives from a man between 18 and 29 years old in good health. Material: naive CD8+ T cells sorted from blood. In DNA form, the CDR3 reads TGTGCCAGCAGTGGGGGACGGCCGGACTACGAGCAGTACTTC. Translation: CASSGGRPDYEQYF.